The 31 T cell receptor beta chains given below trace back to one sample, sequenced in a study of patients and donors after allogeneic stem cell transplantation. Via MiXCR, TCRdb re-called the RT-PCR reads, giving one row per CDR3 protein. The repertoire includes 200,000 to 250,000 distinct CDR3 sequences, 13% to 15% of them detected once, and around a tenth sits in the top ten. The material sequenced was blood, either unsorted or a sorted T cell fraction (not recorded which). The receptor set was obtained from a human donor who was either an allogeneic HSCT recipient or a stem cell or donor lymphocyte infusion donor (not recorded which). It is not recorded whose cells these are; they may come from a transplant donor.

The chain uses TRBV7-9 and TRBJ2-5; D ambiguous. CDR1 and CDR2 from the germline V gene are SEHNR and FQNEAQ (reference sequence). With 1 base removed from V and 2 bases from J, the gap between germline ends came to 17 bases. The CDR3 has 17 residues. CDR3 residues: CASSLGARIEMQETQYF. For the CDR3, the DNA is TGTGCCAGCAGCTTAGGGGCTCGAATAGAGATGCAAGAGACCCAGTACTTC.

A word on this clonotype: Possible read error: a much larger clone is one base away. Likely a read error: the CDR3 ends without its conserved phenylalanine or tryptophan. The DNA of the CDR3 is TGCGCCAGCAGTTTAACAGCTTCCGAGCAGTACTCC. This gives the protein CASSLTASEQYS. The rearrangement uses TRBV5-1 and TRBJ2-7, with D unclear. Trimming left V 5 bases short and J 6 bases short, with 12 bases between. The CDR3 has 12 residues. Germline V gene sequence: CDR1 SGHRS, CDR2 YFSETQ.

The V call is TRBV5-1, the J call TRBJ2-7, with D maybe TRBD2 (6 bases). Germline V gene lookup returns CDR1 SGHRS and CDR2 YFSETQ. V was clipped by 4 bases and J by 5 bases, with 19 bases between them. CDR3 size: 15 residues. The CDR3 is CASSPGSRAGHEQYF. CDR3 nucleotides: TGCGCCAGCAGCCCCGGGAGTCGTGCGGGCCACGAGCAGTACTTC.

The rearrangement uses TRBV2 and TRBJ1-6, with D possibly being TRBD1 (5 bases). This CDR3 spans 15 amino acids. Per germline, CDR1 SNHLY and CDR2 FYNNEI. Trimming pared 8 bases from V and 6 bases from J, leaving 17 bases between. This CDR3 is CASEGGTASNSPLHF. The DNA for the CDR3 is TGTGCCAGCGAGGGAGGGACCGCTTCTAATTCACCCCTCCACTTT. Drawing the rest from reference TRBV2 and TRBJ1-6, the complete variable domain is EPEVTQTPSHQVTQMGQEVILRCVPISNHLYFYWYRQILGQKVEFLVSFYNNEISEKSEIFDDQFSVERPDGSNFTLKIRSTKLEDSAMYFCASEGGTASNSPLHFGNGTRLTVT.

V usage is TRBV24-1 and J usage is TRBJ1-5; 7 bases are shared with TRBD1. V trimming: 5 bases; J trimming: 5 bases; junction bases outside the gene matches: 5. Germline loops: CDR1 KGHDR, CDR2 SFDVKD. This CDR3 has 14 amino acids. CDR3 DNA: TGTGCCACCAGTGCGGGGACAGTTTATCAGCCCCAGCATTTT. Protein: CATSAGTVYQPQHF.

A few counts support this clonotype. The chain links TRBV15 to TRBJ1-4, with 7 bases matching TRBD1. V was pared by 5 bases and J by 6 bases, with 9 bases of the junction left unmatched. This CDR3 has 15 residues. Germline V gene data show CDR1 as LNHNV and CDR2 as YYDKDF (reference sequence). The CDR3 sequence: CATSESGTADEKLFF. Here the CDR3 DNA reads TGTGCCACCAGCGAAAGCGGGACAGCAGATGAAAAACTGTTTTTT.

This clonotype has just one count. The CDR3 here is CAWTLEGEKLFF. The DNA for the CDR3 is TGTGCCTGGACCTTAGAGGGGGAAAAACTGTTTTTT. The gene calls are TRBV30 and TRBJ1-4; perhaps TRBD1 as D (5 bases). CDR3 length: 12 amino acids. The V end lost 4 bases, the J end lost 8 bases, and 11 bases lay between the germline ends. The germline gives CDR1 GTSNPN, CDR2 SVGIG (reference sequence).

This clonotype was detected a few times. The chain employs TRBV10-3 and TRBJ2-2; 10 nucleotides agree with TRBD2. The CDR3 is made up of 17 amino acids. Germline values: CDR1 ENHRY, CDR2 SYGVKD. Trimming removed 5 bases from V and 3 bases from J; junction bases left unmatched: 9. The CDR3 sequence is CAISIETSGPYTGELFF. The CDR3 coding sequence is TGTGCCATCAGTATCGAGACTAGCGGGCCCTACACCGGGGAGCTGTTTTTT.

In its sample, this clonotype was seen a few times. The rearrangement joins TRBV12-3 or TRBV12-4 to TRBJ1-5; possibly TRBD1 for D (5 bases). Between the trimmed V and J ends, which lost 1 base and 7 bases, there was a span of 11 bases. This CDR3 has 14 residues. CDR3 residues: CASSLGIPGQPQHF. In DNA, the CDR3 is TGTGCCAGCAGTTTAGGCATTCCAGGGCAGCCCCAGCATTTT.

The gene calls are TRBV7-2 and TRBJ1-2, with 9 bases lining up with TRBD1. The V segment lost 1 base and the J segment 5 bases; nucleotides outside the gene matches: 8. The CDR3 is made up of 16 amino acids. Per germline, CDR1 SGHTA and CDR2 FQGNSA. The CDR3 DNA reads TGTGCCAGCAGCTTAGGCGGTCGGGACAGGGTTTATGGCTACACCTTC. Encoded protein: CASSLGGRDRVYGYTF.

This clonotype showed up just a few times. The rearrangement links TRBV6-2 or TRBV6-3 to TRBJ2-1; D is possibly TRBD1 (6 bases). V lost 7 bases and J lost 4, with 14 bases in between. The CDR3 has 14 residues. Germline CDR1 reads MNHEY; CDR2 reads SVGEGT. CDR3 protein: CASTPPGQYNEQFF. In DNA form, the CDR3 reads TGTGCCAGCACCCCCCCCGGACAGTACAATGAGCAGTTCTTC.

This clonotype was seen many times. The CDR3 loop reads CASSIAPGNNEQFF. CDR3 nucleotide sequence: TGTGCCAGTAGTATAGCACCGGGGAATAATGAGCAGTTCTTC. J is TRBJ2-1 and V is TRBV19; tentative D call: TRBD2 (5 bases). Trimming took 1 base from V and 7 from J, leaving 11 bases between them. CDR3 length: 14 amino acids. Germline CDR1 reads LNHDA; CDR2 reads SQIVND (reference sequence).

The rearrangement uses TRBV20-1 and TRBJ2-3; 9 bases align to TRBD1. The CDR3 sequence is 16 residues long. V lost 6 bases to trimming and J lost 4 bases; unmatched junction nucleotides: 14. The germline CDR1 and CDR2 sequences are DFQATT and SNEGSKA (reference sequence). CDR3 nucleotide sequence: TGCAGTGCCTCAACACAGGGGGCGGCCGTCGCAGATACGCAGTATTTT. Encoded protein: CSASTQGAAVADTQYF.

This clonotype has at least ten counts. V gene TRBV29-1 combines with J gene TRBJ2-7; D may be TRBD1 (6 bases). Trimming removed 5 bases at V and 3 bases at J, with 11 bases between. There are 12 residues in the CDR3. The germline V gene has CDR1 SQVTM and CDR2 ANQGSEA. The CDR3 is CSVQTGSYEQYF. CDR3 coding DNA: TGCAGCGTTCAAACAGGGAGCTACGAGCAGTACTTC.

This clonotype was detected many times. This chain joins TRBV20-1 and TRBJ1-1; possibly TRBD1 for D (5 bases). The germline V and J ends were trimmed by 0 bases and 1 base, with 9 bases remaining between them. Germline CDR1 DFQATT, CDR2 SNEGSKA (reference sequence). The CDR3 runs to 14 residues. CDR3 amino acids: CSARDPGWNTEAFF. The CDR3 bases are TGCAGTGCTAGAGATCCAGGGTGGAACACTGAAGCTTTCTTT.

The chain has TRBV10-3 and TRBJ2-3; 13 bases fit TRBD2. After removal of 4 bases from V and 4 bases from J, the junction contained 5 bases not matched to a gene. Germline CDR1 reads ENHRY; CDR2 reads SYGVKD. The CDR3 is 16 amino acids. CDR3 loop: CAISAVLAGGSDTQYF. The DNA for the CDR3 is TGTGCCATCAGTGCAGTACTAGCGGGAGGGTCAGATACGCAGTATTTT.

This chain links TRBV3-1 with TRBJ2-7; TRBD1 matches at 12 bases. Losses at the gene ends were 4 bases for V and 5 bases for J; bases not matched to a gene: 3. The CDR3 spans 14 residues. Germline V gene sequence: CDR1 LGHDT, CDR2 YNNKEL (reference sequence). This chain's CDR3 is CASSPGQGAHEQYF. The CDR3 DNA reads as TGTGCCAGCAGCCCGGGACAGGGGGCGCACGAGCAGTACTTC.

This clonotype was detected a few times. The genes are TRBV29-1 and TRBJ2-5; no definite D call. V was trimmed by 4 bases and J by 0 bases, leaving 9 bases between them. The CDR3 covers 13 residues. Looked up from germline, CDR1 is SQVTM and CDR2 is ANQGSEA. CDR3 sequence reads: CSVVSPNQETQYF. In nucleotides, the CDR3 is TGCAGCGTTGTGTCTCCAAACCAAGAGACCCAGTACTTC.

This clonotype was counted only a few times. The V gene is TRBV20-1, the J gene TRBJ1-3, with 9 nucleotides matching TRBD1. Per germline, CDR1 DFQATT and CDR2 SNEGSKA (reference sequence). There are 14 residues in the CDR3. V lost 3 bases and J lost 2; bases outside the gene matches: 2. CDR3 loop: CSASRDRAGNTIYF. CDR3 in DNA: TGCAGTGCTAGTAGGGACAGGGCTGGAAACACCATATATTTT.

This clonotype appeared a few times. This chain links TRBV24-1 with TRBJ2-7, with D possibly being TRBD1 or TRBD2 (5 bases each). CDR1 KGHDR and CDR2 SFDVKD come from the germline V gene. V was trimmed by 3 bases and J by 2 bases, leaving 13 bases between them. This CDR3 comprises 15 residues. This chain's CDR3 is CATSDPGTYTYEQYF. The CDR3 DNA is TGTGCCACCAGTGATCCAGGGACGTATACCTACGAGCAGTACTTC.

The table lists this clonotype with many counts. CDR3 sequence reads: CASSPPSGGFYNEQFF. The CDR3, as DNA: TGTGCCAGCTCACCACCTTCGGGGGGGTTCTACAATGAGCAGTTCTTC. The gene calls are TRBV18 and TRBJ2-1; 8 bases are a match to TRBD2. Germline V gene lookup returns CDR1 KGHSH and CDR2 LQKENI. The CDR3 totals 16 residues. V shed 0 bases and J 3 bases; nucleotides not matched to a gene: 4. The entire variable domain, with the rest obtained from reference TRBV18 and TRBJ2-1, is as follows: NAGVMQNPRHLVRRRGQEARLRCSPMKGHSHVYWYRQLPEEGLKFMVYLQKENIIDESGMPKERFSAEFPKEGPSILRIQQVVRGDSAAYFCASSPPSGGFYNEQFFGPGTRLTVL.

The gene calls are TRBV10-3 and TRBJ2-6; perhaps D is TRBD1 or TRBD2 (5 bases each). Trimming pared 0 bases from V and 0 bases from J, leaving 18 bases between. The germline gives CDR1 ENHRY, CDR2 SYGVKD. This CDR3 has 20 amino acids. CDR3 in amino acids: CAISESRRDQKSSGANVLTF. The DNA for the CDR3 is TGTGCCATCAGTGAGTCGCGTCGGGACCAAAAAAGCTCTGGGGCCAACGTCCTGACTTTC.

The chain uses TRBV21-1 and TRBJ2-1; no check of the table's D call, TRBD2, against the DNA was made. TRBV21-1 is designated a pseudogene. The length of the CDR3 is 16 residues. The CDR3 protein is CASSKSLAGVHNEQFF. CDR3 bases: TGTGCCAGCAGCAAAAGCCTAGCGGGAGTTCACAATGAGCAGTTCTTC.

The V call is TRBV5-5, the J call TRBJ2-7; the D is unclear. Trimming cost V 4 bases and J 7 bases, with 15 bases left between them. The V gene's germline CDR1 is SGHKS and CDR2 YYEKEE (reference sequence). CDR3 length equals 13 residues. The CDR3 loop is CASSVGPVGEQYF. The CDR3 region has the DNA TGTGCCAGCAGCGTAGGACCCGTCGGGGAGCAGTACTTC.

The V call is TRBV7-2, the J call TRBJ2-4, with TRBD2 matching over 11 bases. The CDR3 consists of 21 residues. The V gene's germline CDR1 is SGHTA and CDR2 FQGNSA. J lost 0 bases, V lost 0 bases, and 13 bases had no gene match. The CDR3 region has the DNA TGTGCCAGCAGCTTAGCGGCTTGGGTAGCGGGAGGGAACCTAGCCAAAAACATTCAGTACTTC. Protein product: CASSLAAWVAGGNLAKNIQYF.

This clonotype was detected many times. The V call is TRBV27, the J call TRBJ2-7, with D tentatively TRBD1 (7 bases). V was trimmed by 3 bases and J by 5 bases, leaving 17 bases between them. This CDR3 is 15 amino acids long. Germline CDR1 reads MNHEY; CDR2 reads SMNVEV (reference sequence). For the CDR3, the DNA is TGTGCCAGCAGTTTGGAACAGGGGAGGTCCCACGAGCAGTACTTC. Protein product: CASSLEQGRSHEQYF.

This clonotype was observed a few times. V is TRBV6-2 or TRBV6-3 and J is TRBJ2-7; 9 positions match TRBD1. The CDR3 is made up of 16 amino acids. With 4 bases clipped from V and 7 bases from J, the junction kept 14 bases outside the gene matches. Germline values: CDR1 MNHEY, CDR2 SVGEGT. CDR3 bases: TGTGCCAGCAGTTCCCGTATTTGGACAGGGGAGGGGGAGCAGTACTTC. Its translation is CASSSRIWTGEGEQYF.

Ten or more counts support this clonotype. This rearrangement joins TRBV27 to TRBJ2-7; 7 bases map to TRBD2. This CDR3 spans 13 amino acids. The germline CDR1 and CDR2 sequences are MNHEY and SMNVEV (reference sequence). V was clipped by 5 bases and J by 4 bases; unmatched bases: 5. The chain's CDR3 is CASSLREGYEQYF. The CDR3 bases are TGTGCCAGCAGTCTTAGGGAGGGGTACGAGCAGTACTTC.

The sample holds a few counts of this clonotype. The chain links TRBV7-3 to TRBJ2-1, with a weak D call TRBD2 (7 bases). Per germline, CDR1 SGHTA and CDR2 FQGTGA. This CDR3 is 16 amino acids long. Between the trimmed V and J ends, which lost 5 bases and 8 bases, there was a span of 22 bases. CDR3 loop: CASSPTGGVAGDEQFF. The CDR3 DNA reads TGTGCCAGCAGCCCCACCGGGGGCGTAGCGGGCGATGAGCAGTTCTTC.

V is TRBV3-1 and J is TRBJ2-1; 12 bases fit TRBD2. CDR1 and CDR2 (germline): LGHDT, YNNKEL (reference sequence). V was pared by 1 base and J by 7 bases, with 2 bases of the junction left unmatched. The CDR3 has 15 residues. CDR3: CASSQGLAGVNEQFF. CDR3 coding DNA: TGTGCCAGCAGCCAAGGACTAGCGGGGGTTAATGAGCAGTTCTTC.

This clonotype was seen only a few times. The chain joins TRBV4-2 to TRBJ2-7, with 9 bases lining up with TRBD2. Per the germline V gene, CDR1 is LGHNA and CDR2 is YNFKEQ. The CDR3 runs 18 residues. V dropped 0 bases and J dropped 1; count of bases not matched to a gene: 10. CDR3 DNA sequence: TGTGCCAGCAGCCAAGATCTCACCCTGGCGGGAGGGTCCTACGAGCAGTACTTC. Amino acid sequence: CASSQDLTLAGGSYEQYF.